A selection of T cell receptor beta chains follows, all from one sample in a study of cytomegalovirus exposure and HLA in healthy donors. This table comes from immunoSEQ multiplex PCR, and its TCRdb copy is limited to in-frame clones, with some not included. Its clone listing holds 95,000 to 150,000 clones. Sequencing input: PBMCs. Receptors originate from a man aged 18 to 35 in good health and CMV-seronegative. CDR3s include the opening cysteine and the closing phenylalanine or tryptophan. Each record gives: V gene, J gene, CDR3 protein.

v_gene: TRBV27
j_gene: TRBJ2-7
CDR3aa: CASSSLGGIYEQYF

v_gene: TRBV9
j_gene: -
CDR3aa: CASSPGAYEQYF

v_gene: TRBV4-2
j_gene: TRBJ2-5
CDR3aa: CASSQESQEVGTQYF

v_gene: TRBV30
j_gene: TRBJ2-3
CDR3aa: CAWSWQGDTQYF

v_gene: TRBV19
j_gene: TRBJ1-2
CDR3aa: CASSLDTNYGYTF

v_gene: TRBV4-1
j_gene: TRBJ1-2
CDR3aa: CASSQPRTRPEGYTF

v_gene: TRBV30
j_gene: TRBJ1-1
CDR3aa: CAWAGFTEAFF

v_gene: TRBV7-9
j_gene: TRBJ1-4
CDR3aa: CASSGGGGSEKLFF

v_gene: TRBV19
j_gene: TRBJ1-3
CDR3aa: CASSRTGYSGNTIYF

v_gene: TRBV28
j_gene: TRBJ2-7
CDR3aa: CASSPSTGYSSYEQYF

v_gene: TRBV13
j_gene: TRBJ1-2
CDR3aa: CASSLRLPGQGPNYGYTF

v_gene: TRBV9
j_gene: TRBJ2-5
CDR3aa: CASSVGRGNFQETQYF

v_gene: TRBV5-4
j_gene: TRBJ2-1
CDR3aa: CASSEYTGSPYNEQFF

v_gene: TRBV9
j_gene: TRBJ1-3
CDR3aa: CASSVGGGTSGNTIYF

v_gene: TRBV10-3
j_gene: TRBJ1-1
CDR3aa: CAISEIGEVAFF

v_gene: TRBV29-1
j_gene: TRBJ1-2
CDR3aa: CSALGGTELGYTF

v_gene: TRBV28
j_gene: TRBJ2-3
CDR3aa: CASTKSPGTGEADTQYF

v_gene: TRBV7-8
j_gene: TRBJ2-2
CDR3aa: CASSLGQGAFVGELFF

v_gene: TRBV2
j_gene: TRBJ1-1
CDR3aa: CASSPGQDYNTEAFF

v_gene: TRBV18
j_gene: TRBJ1-4
CDR3aa: CASSPDSQSLLREKLFF

v_gene: TRBV5-1
j_gene: TRBJ1-2
CDR3aa: CASSLEGVVGYTF

v_gene: TRBV7-7
j_gene: TRBJ1-5
CDR3aa: CASSLRQGVNQPQHF

v_gene: TRBV27
j_gene: TRBJ2-6
CDR3aa: CGVTRDLLPSGANVLTF

v_gene: TRBV30
j_gene: TRBJ2-7
CDR3aa: CAWRLPGDFYEQYF

v_gene: TRBV30
j_gene: TRBJ1-1
CDR3aa: CARGGEGGSEAFF

v_gene: TRBV6-1
j_gene: TRBJ1-1
CDR3aa: CASSDNPKAEAFF

v_gene: TRBV11-3
j_gene: TRBJ2-1
CDR3aa: CASRASGRETEQFF

v_gene: TRBV28
j_gene: TRBJ2-1
CDR3aa: CASTHLQNEQFF

v_gene: TRBV5-1
j_gene: TRBJ2-6
CDR3aa: CASSSSGTGAREGANVLTF

v_gene: TRBV14
j_gene: TRBJ2-2
CDR3aa: CASSIITGTTGELFF

v_gene: TRBV7-8
j_gene: TRBJ2-7
CDR3aa: CASSLSRDYYEQYF

v_gene: TRBV6-5
j_gene: TRBJ1-6
CDR3aa: CASRLGNRGDSPLHF

v_gene: TRBV2
j_gene: TRBJ1-1
CDR3aa: CASSEADEGWNTEAFF

v_gene: TRBV10-3
j_gene: TRBJ2-7
CDR3aa: CAIRERTDEQYF

v_gene: TRBV7-8
j_gene: TRBJ1-2
CDR3aa: CASSFGQGSVRGGYTF

v_gene: TRBV10-1
j_gene: TRBJ1-3
CDR3aa: CASSENRGNTIYF

v_gene: TRBV5-1
j_gene: TRBJ2-1
CDR3aa: CASSLARDSPYNEQFF

v_gene: TRBV9
j_gene: TRBJ2-3
CDR3aa: CASSVGEDTQYF

v_gene: TRBV18
j_gene: TRBJ2-1
CDR3aa: CASSPHRDNEQFF

v_gene: TRBV28
j_gene: TRBJ2-1
CDR3aa: CASSSLTGDEQFF

v_gene: TRBV5-1
j_gene: TRBJ1-1
CDR3aa: CASSFEVAGSEAFF

v_gene: TRBV5-5
j_gene: TRBJ1-1
CDR3aa: CASTLTPQGDVFF

v_gene: TRBV29-1
j_gene: TRBJ2-3
CDR3aa: CSALGGLAGKGDTQYF

v_gene: TRBV11-1
j_gene: TRBJ1-1
CDR3aa: CASSRNLLNTEAFF

v_gene: TRBV27
j_gene: TRBJ2-1
CDR3aa: CASSFTSGVNEQFF

v_gene: TRBV7-9
j_gene: TRBJ2-2
CDR3aa: CASTSRVGTGELFF

v_gene: TRBV30
j_gene: TRBJ2-1
CDR3aa: CAFSLAGGMNEQFF

v_gene: TRBV11-2
j_gene: TRBJ2-3
CDR3aa: CASSLVRADSQYF

v_gene: TRBV2
j_gene: TRBJ1-1
CDR3aa: CASSYTGGNTEAFF

v_gene: TRBV27
j_gene: TRBJ1-5
CDR3aa: CASSFSQITNSNQPQHF

v_gene: TRBV9
j_gene: TRBJ2-5
CDR3aa: CASSVEGLGREYF

v_gene: TRBV9
j_gene: TRBJ2-5
CDR3aa: CASSAKPRGVIFETQYF

v_gene: TRBV7-3
j_gene: TRBJ2-7
CDR3aa: CASSLGVGAQDSYEQYF

v_gene: TRBV21-1
j_gene: TRBJ2-7
CDR3aa: CASRTKREAPYEQYF

v_gene: TRBV7-2
j_gene: TRBJ1-5
CDR3aa: CASSLVDTPSNQPQHF

v_gene: TRBV5-4
j_gene: TRBJ1-1
CDR3aa: CASSLQLNTEAFF

v_gene: TRBV25-1
j_gene: TRBJ1-2
CDR3aa: CASSEETRDPYGYTF

v_gene: TRBV9
j_gene: TRBJ2-5
CDR3aa: CASSVAASGSPATQYF